This entry lists 13 T cell receptor beta chains sequenced from one sample in a study of OX40 agonist ivuxolimab in advanced cancers. Produced via immunoSEQ multiplex PCR; TCRdb's table is partial and in-frame only. The sample has tens of thousands of clones; approximately 90% are singletons. The input for sequencing was CD4+ or CD8+ T cells sorted from blood, taken in a trial of the OX40 agonist ivuxolimab. These receptor sequences come from an adult with an advanced solid tumor such as melanoma, head and neck, liver or kidney cancer.

J is TRBJ2-1 and V is TRBV19; no definite D call. CDR1 is LNHDA and CDR2 is SQIVND in the germline V gene (reference sequence). Deletions cut 1 base from V and 5 bases from J, with 12 bases between. The CDR3 has 15 residues. DNA for the CDR3: TGTGCCAGTAGTATAGTGGTAGTTCCTAACAATGAGCAGTTCTTC. Its protein is CASSIVVVPNNEQFF. Looking up the rest from reference TRBV19 and TRBJ2-1 gives the full variable domain: DGGITQSPKYLFRKEGQNVTLSCEQNLNHDAMYWYRQDPGQGLRLIYYSQIVNDFQKGDIAEGYSVSREKKESFPLTVTSAQKNPTAFYLCASSIVVVPNNEQFFGPGTRLTVL.

The V gene is TRBV9, the J gene TRBJ1-1; TRBD1 matches at 7 bases. The V segment lost 8 bases and the J segment 5 bases; nucleotides outside the gene matches: 9. Per the germline V gene, CDR1 is SGDLS and CDR2 is YYNGEE. This CDR3 region has 13 residues. The CDR3 DNA reads TGTGCCAGTCAGGGGGGGGGTAGGACTGAAGCTTTCTTT. Encoded protein: CASQGGGRTEAFF.

This chain joins TRBV29-1 and TRBJ1-2, with D possibly being TRBD1 (6 bases). Germline CDR1 and CDR2: SQVTM and ANQGSEA. V gave up 7 bases and J gave up 4 bases, with 16 bases separating them. There are 13 residues in the CDR3. CDR3 coding DNA: TGCAGCGCCGTGGAGGGGGGAGGCTATGGCTACACCTTC. Translation gives CSAVEGGGYGYTF.

This chain connects TRBV9 to TRBJ2-3, with 13 bases that match TRBD2. The CDR3 runs to 17 residues. Germline V lookup: CDR1 SGDLS, CDR2 YYNGEE. V shed 3 bases and J 5 bases; nucleotides not matched to a gene: 9. The CDR3 nucleotides read TGTGCCAGCAGCGCCTCCGGGACTAGCGGGATGAAAGATACGCAGTATTTT. Translation gives CASSASGTSGMKDTQYF.

In its sample, this clone was seen a few times. The chain combines TRBV9 with TRBJ2-7; no definite D call. From germline, CDR1 is SGDLS and CDR2 YYNGEE. The CDR3 is made up of 14 amino acids. Trimming pared 0 bases from V and 6 bases from J, leaving 13 bases between. The CDR3 protein is CASSVAGPPGEQYF. In DNA, the CDR3 is TGTGCCAGCAGCGTAGCTGGACCCCCTGGCGAGCAGTACTTC.

V gene TRBV7-8 combines with J gene TRBJ2-3; perhaps TRBD1 as D (6 bases). In germline, CDR1 is SGHVS, CDR2 FQNEAQ. Trimming took off 7 bases at V and 0 bases at J, with 11 bases between the two ends. The CDR3 extends over 14 amino acids. DNA of the CDR3: TGTGCCAGCATCCGAAGGGGGAGCACAGATACGCAGTATTTT. Translated, it gives CASIRRGSTDTQYF.

The gene calls are TRBV14 and TRBJ2-5; no reliable D call. The CDR3 spans 11 residues. Germline-derived CDR1 and CDR2 are SGHDN and FVKESK. V lost 5 bases, J lost 5 bases, and 6 bases lay in between. CDR3 in amino acids: CASSSKETQYF. The CDR3 DNA follows: TGTGCCAGCAGCTCAAAGGAGACCCAGTACTTC.

The chain is built from TRBV5-4 and TRBJ2-7; D gene uncertain. V lost 4 bases, J lost 3 bases, and 5 bases lay in between. Germline assignment: CDR1 SGHNT and CDR2 YYREEE (reference sequence). The CDR3 spans 11 residues. The CDR3 DNA follows: TGTGCCAGCAGCGACTTCTACGAGCAGTACTTC. Amino acids: CASSDFYEQYF.

V is TRBV5-6 and J is TRBJ1-1; 7 bases fit TRBD1. The V and J ends lost 2 bases and 5 bases, in that order; junction bases with no gene match: 3. Germline V gene data show CDR1 as SGHDT and CDR2 as YYEEEE. This CDR3 has 13 amino acids. The CDR3 loop is CASSLQGWTEAFF. The CDR3 DNA reads TGTGCCAGCAGCTTACAGGGGTGGACTGAAGCTTTCTTT.

This clone was seen a single time. This rearrangement joins TRBV7-9 to TRBJ2-7, with D unresolved. The V end was cut by 2 bases, the J end by 4 bases, with 9 bases between. The CDR3 is 13 amino acids. CDR1 is SEHNR and CDR2 is FQNEAQ in the germline V gene (reference sequence). The CDR3 here is CASSLSVGYEQYF. The CDR3 nucleotides read TGTGCCAGCAGCTTATCTGTGGGGTACGAGCAGTACTTC.

V usage is TRBV30 and J usage is TRBJ1-5; 8 nucleotides agree with TRBD1. This CDR3 spans 18 amino acids. In germline, CDR1 is GTSNPN, CDR2 SVGIG (reference sequence). V shed 2 bases, J shed 2 bases, and the junction held 14 bases outside the gene matches. The CDR3 coding sequence is TGTGCCTGGAGTTCTTCCCCCCTGGACAGGGCGGGCAATCAGCCCCAGCATTTT. This gives the protein CAWSSSPLDRAGNQPQHF. The full variable domain, completed using reference TRBV30 and TRBJ1-5, is SQTIHQWPATLVQPVGSPLSLECTVEGTSNPNLYWYRQAAGRGLQLLFYSVGIGQISSEVPQNLSASRPQDRQFILSSKKLLLSDSGFYLCAWSSSPLDRAGNQPQHFGDGTRLSIL.

The chain is built from TRBV4-3 and TRBJ2-4; D possibly matches TRBD1 or TRBD2 (5 bases each). Germline-derived CDR1 and CDR2 are LGHNA and YSLEER. CDR3 length equals 15 residues. Trimming took 0 bases from V and 8 from J, leaving 14 bases between them. The CDR3 spells CASSQDKGKGDIQYF. The CDR3 coding sequence is TGCGCCAGCAGCCAAGATAAGGGGAAGGGAGACATTCAGTACTTC.

This chain uses TRBV27 with TRBJ2-1; 9 bases map to TRBD2. CDR1 and CDR2 from the germline V gene are MNHEY and SMNVEV (reference sequence). This CDR3 has 18 residues. The trim removed 2 bases at V and 0 bases at J, leaving 8 bases unmatched. CDR3 protein: CASSLRSDSGGSYNEQFF. For the CDR3, the DNA is TGTGCCAGCAGTTTAAGGTCGGATAGCGGGGGCTCCTACAATGAGCAGTTCTTC.